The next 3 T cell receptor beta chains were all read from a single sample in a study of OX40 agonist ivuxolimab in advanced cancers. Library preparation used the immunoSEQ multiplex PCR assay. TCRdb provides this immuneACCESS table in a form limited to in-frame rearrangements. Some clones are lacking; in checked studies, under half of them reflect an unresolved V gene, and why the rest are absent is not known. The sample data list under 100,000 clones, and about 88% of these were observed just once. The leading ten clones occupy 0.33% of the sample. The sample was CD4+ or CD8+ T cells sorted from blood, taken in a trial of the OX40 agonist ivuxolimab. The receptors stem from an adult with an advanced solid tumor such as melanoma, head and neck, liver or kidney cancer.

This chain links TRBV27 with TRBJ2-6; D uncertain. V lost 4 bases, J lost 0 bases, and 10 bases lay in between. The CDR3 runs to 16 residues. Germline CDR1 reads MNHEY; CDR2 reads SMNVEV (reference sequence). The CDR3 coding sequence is TGTGCCAGCAGTTCCTTACGAAGCTCTGGGGCCAACGTCCTGACTTTC. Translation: CASSSLRSSGANVLTF.

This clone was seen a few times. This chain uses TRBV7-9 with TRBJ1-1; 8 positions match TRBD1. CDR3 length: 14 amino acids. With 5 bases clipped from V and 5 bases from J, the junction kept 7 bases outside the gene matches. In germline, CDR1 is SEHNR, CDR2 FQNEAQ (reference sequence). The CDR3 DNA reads TGTGCCAGCAGCCGCGGACAGGGCGGTACTGAAGCTTTCTTT. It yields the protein CASSRGQGGTEAFF.

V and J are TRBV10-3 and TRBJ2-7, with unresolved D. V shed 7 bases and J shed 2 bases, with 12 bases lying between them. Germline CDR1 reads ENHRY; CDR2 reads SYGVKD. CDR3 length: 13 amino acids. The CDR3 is CAINQAYTYEQYF. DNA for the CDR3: TGTGCCATCAATCAAGCGTACACCTACGAGCAGTACTTC.